These T cell receptor beta chains were read from a single sample in a study of blood T cell repertoires in COVID-19. The assay was immunoSEQ multiplex PCR, and TCRdb's table has in-frame clones only and misses some. Of 240,000 or so clones in the sample, over 65% were seen once. The sample was peripheral blood. Receptors originate from an elderly woman with acute or convalescent COVID-19. Both conserved end residues are part of each CDR3. D genes are given only for firm matches. Only part of the rows carry a size: once, few, many, or a class if the clone is expanded.

v_gene: TRBV5-1; j_gene: TRBJ1-2; abundance: -; d_gene: -; CDR3aa: CASSSVEGAYGYTF; CDR3nt: TGCGCCAGCAGCTCCGTGGAGGGTGCCTATGGCTACACCTTC
v_gene: TRBV30; j_gene: TRBJ2-2; abundance: -; d_gene: -; CDR3aa: CAWATGSQGELFF; CDR3nt: TGTGCCTGGGCTACAGGGTCTCAGGGGGAGCTGTTTTTT
v_gene: TRBV12-5; j_gene: TRBJ2-3; abundance: -; d_gene: -; CDR3aa: CASGLVGVSTDTQYF; CDR3nt: TGTGCTAGTGGTTTGGTCGGGGTAAGCACAGATACGCAGTATTTT
v_gene: TRBV6-5; j_gene: TRBJ1-5; abundance: -; d_gene: TRBD1; CDR3aa: CASSTGGNQPQHF; CDR3nt: TGTGCCAGCAGTACAGGGGGCAATCAGCCCCAGCATTTT
v_gene: TRBV7-9; j_gene: TRBJ2-2; abundance: few; d_gene: TRBD1; CDR3aa: CASSMGTGGNTGELFF; CDR3nt: TGTGCCAGCAGCATGGGGACAGGGGGGAACACCGGGGAGCTGTTTTTT
v_gene: TRBV5-1; j_gene: TRBJ1-2; abundance: -; d_gene: -; CDR3aa: CASKIGDNYGYTF; CDR3nt: TGCGCCAGCAAAATAGGGGATAACTATGGCTACACCTTC
v_gene: TRBV11-2; j_gene: TRBJ2-2; abundance: -; d_gene: -; CDR3aa: CASSSLASGELFF; CDR3nt: TGTGCCAGCAGCTCGCTAGCGTCCGGGGAGCTGTTTTTT
v_gene: TRBV6-5; j_gene: TRBJ1-3; abundance: -; d_gene: -; CDR3aa: CASSYDLSGGNTIYF; CDR3nt: TGTGCCAGCAGTTACGACCTATCGGGTGGAAACACCATATATTTT
v_gene: TRBV5-1; j_gene: TRBJ2-1; abundance: once; d_gene: TRBD1; CDR3aa: CASSLPTGGGEQFF; CDR3nt: TGCGCCAGCAGCCTTCCTACAGGGGGCGGTGAGCAGTTCTTC
v_gene: TRBV19; j_gene: TRBJ1-4; abundance: -; d_gene: -; CDR3aa: CASSPQALGDEKLFF; CDR3nt: TGTGCCAGTAGTCCACAAGCATTGGGCGATGAAAAACTGTTTTTT
v_gene: TRBV5-1; j_gene: TRBJ1-1; abundance: -; d_gene: -; CDR3aa: CASRTGQYTEAFF; CDR3nt: TGCGCCAGCAGAACAGGGCAGTACACTGAAGCTTTCTTT